This T cell receptor beta chain was observed in a study of T cells after yellow fever vaccination. Whole-study context: The SMART-Seq v4 Ultra Low Input method served to prepare the low-cell-number fractions.

To note about this clonotype: Its antigen is unidentified.

TCRdb ran MiXCR on the 5' RACE reads and lists one entry per CDR3 protein. Of hundreds of thousands of distinct CDR3 sequences in the sample, roughly 19% were seen once. Whole-study findings and limits: Post-booster samples contained most primary-vaccination clones (more than 95% CD4, 88% CD8).

Germline CDR1 LGHNA, CDR2 YNFKEQ. V lost 2 bases and J 1 base, leaving 9 bases between the germline ends. This CDR3 region has 14 residues. The receptor was isolated from a man aged 30 to 45 who received the YFV17D yellow fever vaccine. This chain links TRBV4-2 with TRBJ2-7, with D perhaps assigned TRBD1 or TRBD2 (5 bases each). The starting material was PBMCs, obtained 15 days after the yellow fever booster vaccination. CDR3 residues: CASSQWDGSYEQYF. The CDR3 nucleotides read TGTGCCAGCAGCCAATGGGACGGGTCCTACGAGCAGTACTTC.